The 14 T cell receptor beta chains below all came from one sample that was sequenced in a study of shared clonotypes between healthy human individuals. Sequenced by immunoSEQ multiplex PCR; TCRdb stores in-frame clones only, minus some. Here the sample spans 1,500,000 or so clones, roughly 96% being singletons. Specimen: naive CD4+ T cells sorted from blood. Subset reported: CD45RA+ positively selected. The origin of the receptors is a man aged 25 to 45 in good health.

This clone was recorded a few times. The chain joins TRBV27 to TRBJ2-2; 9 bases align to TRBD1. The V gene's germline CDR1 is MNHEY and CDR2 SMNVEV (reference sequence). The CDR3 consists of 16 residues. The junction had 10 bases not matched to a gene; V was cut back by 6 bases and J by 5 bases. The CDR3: CASRSFGTGTTGELFF. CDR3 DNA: TGTGCCAGCAGGTCGTTCGGGACAGGGACGACCGGGGAGCTGTTTTTT.

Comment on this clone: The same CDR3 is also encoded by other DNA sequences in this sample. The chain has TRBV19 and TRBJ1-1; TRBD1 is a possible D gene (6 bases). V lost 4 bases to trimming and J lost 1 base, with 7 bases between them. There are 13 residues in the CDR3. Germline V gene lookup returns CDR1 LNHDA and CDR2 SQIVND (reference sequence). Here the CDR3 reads CASSTDRNTEAFF. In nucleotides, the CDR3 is TGTGCCAGTAGTACGGACAGGAACACTGAAGCTTTCTTT.

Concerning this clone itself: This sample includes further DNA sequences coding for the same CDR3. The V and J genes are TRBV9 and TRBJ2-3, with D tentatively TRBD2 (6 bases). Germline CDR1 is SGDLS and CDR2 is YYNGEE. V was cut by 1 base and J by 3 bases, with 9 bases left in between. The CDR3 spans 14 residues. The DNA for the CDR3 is TGTGCCAGCAGCGTATCCAGCGGGACAGATACGCAGTATTTT. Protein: CASSVSSGTDTQYF. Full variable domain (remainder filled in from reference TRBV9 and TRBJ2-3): DSGVTQTPKHLITATGQRVTLRCSPRSGDLSVYWYQQSLDQGLQFLIQYYNGEERAKGNILERFSAQQFPDLHSELNLSSLELGDSALYFCASSVSSGTDTQYFGPGTRLTVL.

CDR3 DNA: TGTGCCAGCAGCTTACAGCCGGGAGTTGGGGCAGATACGCAGTATTTT. Encoded protein: CASSLQPGVGADTQYF. The rearrangement joins TRBV7-2 to TRBJ2-3; the D gene is possibly TRBD2 (6 bases). The germline CDR1 and CDR2 sequences are SGHTA and FQGNSA. CDR3 length: 16 amino acids. The V end was cut by 2 bases, the J end by 4 bases, with 16 bases between.

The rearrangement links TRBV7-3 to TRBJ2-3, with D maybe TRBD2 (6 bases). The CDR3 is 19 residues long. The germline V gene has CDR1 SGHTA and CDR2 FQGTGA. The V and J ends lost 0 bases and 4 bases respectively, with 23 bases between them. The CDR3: CASSLTFKRDSRSPDTQYF. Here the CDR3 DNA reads TGTGCCAGCAGCTTAACCTTTAAACGGGACTCCCGGTCGCCAGATACGCAGTATTTT.

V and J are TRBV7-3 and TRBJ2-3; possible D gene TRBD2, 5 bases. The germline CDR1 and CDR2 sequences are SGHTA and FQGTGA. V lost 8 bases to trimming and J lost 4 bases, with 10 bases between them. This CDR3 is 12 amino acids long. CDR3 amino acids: CASGSSPDTQYF. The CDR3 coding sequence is TGTGCCAGCGGGAGTTCCCCAGATACGCAGTATTTT. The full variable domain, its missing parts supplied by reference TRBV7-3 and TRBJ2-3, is GAGVSQTPSNKVTEKGKYVELRCDPISGHTALYWYRQSLGQGPEFLIYFQGTGAADDSGLPNDRFFAVRPEGSVSTLKIQRTERGDSAVYLCASGSSPDTQYFGPGTRLTVL.

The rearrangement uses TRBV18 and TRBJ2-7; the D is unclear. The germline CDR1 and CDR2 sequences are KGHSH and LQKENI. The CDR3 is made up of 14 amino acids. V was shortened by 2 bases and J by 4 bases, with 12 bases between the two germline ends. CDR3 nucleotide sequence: TGTGCCAGCTCACCATTCGGCCTCGGGTACGAGCAGTACTTC. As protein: CASSPFGLGYEQYF.

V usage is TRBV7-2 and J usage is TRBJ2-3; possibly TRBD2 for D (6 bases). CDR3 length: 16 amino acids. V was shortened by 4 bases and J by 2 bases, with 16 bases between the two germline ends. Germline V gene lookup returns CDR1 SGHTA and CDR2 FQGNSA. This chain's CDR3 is CASSSRPGRLTDTQYF. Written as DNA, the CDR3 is TGTGCCAGCAGCTCCAGGCCGGGGAGGCTCACAGATACGCAGTATTTT.

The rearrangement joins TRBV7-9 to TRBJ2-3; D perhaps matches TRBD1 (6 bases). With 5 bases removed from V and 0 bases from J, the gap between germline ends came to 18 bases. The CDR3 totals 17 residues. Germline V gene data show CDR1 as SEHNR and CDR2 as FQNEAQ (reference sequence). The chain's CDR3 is CASSRTTGTTSTDTQYF. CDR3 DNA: TGTGCCAGCAGCCGCACAACGGGGACAACTAGCACAGATACGCAGTATTTT.

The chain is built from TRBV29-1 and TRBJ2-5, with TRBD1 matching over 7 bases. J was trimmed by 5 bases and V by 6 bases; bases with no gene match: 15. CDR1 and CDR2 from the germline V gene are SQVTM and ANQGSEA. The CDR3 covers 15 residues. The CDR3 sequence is CSVGQFATEQETQYF. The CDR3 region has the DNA TGCAGCGTGGGACAGTTCGCCACGGAACAGGAGACCCAGTACTTC.

The CDR3 is CASSYDPVRGGTQYF. The DNA for the CDR3 is TGTGCCAGCAGTTACGACCCTGTCCGGGGTGGGACCCAGTACTTC. The V and J genes are TRBV6-6 and TRBJ2-5, with D possibly TRBD2 on 5 matching bases. The CDR3 extends over 15 amino acids. The V and J ends lost 2 bases and 7 bases respectively, with 17 bases between them. CDR1 and CDR2 (germline): MNHNY, SVGAGI (reference sequence).

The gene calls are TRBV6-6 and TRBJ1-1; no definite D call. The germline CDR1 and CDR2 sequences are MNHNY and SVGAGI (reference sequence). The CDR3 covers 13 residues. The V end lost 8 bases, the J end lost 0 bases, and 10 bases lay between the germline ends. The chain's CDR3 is CASVGRMNTEAFF. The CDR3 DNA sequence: TGTGCCAGCGTGGGGAGAATGAACACTGAAGCTTTCTTT.

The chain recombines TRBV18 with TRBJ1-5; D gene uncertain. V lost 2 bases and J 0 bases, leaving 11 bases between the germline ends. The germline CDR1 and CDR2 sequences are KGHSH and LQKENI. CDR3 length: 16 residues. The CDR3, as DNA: TGTGCCAGCTCACCAACGGACTGGTATAGCAATCAGCCCCAGCATTTT. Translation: CASSPTDWYSNQPQHF.

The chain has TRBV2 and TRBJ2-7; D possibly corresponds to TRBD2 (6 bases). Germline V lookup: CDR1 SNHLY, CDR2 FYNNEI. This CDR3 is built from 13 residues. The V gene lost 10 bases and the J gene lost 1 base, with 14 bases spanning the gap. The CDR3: CATRDGGSYEQYF. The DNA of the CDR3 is TGTGCCACCCGGGACGGGGGTTCCTACGAGCAGTACTTC.